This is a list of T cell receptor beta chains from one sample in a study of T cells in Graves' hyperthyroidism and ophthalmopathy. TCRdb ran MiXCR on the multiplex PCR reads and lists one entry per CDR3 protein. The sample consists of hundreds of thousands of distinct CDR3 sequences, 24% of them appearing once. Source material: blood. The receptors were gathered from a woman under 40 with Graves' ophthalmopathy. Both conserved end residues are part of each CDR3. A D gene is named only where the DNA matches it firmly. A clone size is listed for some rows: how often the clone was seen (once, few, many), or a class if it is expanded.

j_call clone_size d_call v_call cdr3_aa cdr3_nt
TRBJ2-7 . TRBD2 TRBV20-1 CSATGLDHEQHF TGCAGTGCTACGGGACTAGACCACGAGCAGCACTTC
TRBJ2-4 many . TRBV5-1 CASSLVPGSKNIQYF TGCGCCAGCAGCTTGGTGCCGGGATCCAAAAACATTCAGTACTTC
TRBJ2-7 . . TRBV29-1 CSASGPYTYEQYF TGCAGCGCTTCAGGCCCCTATACCTACGAGCAGTACTTC
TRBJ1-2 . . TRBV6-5 CAGSYGRVYGYTF TGTGCCGGCAGTTACGGGAGGGTCTATGGCTACACCTTC
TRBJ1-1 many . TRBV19 CASSIVGLNTEAFF TGTGCCAGTAGTATCGTGGGGCTGAACACTGAAGCTTTCTTT
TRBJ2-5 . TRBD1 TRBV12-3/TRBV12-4 CASSFGQGAAETQYF TGTGCCAGCAGTTTCGGACAGGGGGCAGCAGAGACCCAGTACTTC
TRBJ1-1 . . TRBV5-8 CASSLNAGWRTEAFF TGTGCCAGCAGCTTAAATGCGGGTTGGAGGACTGAAGCTTTCTTT
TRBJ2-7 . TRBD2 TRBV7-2 CASSSGLAGIEQYF TGTGCCAGCAGCTCGGGACTAGCGGGAATCGAGCAGTACTTC
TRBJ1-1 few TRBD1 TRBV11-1 CASSLRGGTGKNTEAFF TGTGCCAGCAGCTTAAGGGGGGGGACAGGCAAGAACACTGAAGCTTTCTTT
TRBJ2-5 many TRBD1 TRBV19 CASSFGQGGETQYF TGTGCCAGTAGTTTTGGACAGGGAGGTGAGACCCAGTACTTC
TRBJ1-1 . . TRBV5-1 CASSLEGVTNTEAFF TGCGCCAGCAGCTTGGAAGGTGTGACGAACACTGAAGCTTTCTTT
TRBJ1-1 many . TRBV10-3 CAISPSGTAAEAFF TGTGCCATCAGTCCTTCCGGGACCGCCGCTGAAGCTTTCTTT
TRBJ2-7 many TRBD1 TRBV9 CASSVTGGSYEQYF TGTGCCAGCAGCGTAACAGGGGGATCCTACGAGCAGTACTTC
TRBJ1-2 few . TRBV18 CASSPREPANYGYTF TGTGCCAGCTCACCCCGTGAACCGGCCAACTATGGCTACACCTTC
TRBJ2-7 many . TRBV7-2 CASSLDSYYEQYF TGTGCCAGCAGCTTAGATAGCTACTACGAGCAGTACTTC
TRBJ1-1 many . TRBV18 CASSPTSGNTEAFF TGTGCCAGCTCACCTACCTCAGGGAACACTGAAGCTTTCTTT
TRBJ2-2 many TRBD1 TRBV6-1 CASSSTGAAGELFF TGTGCCAGCAGCTCGACAGGGGCGGCCGGGGAGCTGTTTTTT
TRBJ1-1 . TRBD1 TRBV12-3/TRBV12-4 CASSVGQGNSEAFF TGTGCCAGCAGTGTGGGACAGGGTAACTCTGAAGCTTTCTTT
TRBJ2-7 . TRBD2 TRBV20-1 CSALPRISGGSYEQYF TGCAGTGCCCTACCACGAATTAGCGGGGGGAGCTACGAGCAGTACTTC
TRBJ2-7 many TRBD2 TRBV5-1 CASSLASGGLNEQYF TGCGCCAGCAGCTTGGCCTCGGGGGGGTTGAACGAGCAGTACTTC
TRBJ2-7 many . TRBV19 CASSTREAQYF TGTGCCAGTAGTACCAGGGAGGCGCAGTACTTC
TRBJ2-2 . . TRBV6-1 CASSEVAGEGTGELFF TGTGCCAGCAGTGAAGTGGCAGGGGAGGGCACCGGGGAGCTGTTTTTT
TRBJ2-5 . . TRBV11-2 CASSLGKKGSIAETQYF TGTGCCAGCAGCTTAGGGAAGAAGGGCTCCATTGCGGAGACCCAGTACTTC
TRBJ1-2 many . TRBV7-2 CASSLANGNYGYTF TGTGCCAGCAGCTTAGCTAACGGGAACTATGGCTACACCTTC
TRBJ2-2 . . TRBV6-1 CASALGEHTGELFF TGTGCCAGCGCCCTCGGGGAGCACACCGGGGAGCTGTTTTTT
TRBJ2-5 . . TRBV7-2 CASSSDWLDLETQYF TGTGCCAGCAGTTCTGACTGGCTTGATTTGGAGACCCAGTACTTC
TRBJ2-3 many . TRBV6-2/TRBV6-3 CASSYMSTDTQYF TGTGCCAGCAGTTACATGAGCACAGATACGCAGTATTTT
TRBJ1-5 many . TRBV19 CATSLTGNQPQHF TGTGCCACCTCCCTGACAGGTAATCAGCCCCAGCATTTT
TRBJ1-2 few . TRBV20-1 CSARDPNYGYTF TGCAGTGCTAGAGACCCAAACTATGGCTACACCTTC
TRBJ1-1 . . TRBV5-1 CASSSSHAGGTEAFF TGCGCCAGCAGCTCCTCACACGCGGGGGGCACTGAAGCTTTCTTT
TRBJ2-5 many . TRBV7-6 CASSFGWGAGQETQYF TGTGCCAGCAGCTTTGGTTGGGGGGCCGGGCAAGAGACCCAGTACTTC